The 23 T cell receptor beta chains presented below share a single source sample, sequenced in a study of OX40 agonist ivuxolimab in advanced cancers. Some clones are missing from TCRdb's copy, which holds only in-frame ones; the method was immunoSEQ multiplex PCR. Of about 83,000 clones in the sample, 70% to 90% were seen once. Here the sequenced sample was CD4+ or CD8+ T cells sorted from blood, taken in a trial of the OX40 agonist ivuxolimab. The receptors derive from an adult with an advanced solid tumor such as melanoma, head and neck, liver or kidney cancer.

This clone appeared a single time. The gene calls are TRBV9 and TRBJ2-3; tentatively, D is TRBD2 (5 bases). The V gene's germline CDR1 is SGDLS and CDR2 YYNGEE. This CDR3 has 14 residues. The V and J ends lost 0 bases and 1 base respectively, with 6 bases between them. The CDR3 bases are TGTGCCAGCAGCGTAGGAGGGCGCACAGATACGCAGTATTTT. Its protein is CASSVGGRTDTQYF.

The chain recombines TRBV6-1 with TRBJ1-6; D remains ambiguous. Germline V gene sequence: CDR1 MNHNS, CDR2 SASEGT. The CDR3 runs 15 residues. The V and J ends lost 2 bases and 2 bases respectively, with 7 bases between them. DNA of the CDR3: TGTGCCAGCAGTGAACTGGACCCCTATAATTCACCCCTCCACTTT. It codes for CASSELDPYNSPLHF.

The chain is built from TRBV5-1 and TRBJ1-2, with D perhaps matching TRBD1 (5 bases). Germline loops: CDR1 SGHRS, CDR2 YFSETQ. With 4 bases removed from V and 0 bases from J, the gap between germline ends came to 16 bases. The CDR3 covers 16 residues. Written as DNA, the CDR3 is TGCGCCAGCAGCCTTCACAGTGGAGGGGCTAACTATGGCTACACCTTC. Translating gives CASSLHSGGANYGYTF. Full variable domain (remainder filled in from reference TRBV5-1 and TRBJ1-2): KAGVTQTPRYLIKTRGQQVTLSCSPISGHRSVSWYQQTPGQGLQFLFEYFSETQRNKGNFPGRFSGRQFSNSRSEMNVSTLELGDSALYLCASSLHSGGANYGYTFGSGTRLTVV.

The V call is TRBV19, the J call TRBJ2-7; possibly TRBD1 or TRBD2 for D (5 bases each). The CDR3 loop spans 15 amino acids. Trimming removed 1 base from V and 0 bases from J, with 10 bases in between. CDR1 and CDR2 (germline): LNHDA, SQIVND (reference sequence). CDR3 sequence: CASSIGKGSSYEQYF. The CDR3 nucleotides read TGTGCCAGTAGTATAGGAAAGGGGAGCTCCTACGAGCAGTACTTC.

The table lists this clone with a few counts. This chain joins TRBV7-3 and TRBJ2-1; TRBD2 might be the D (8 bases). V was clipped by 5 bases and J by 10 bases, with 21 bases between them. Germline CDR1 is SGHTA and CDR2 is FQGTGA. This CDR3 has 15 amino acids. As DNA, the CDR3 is TGTGCCAGCAGCCCAGGGGGGACTAGAAGAAGGGAGCAGTTCTTC. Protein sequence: CASSPGGTRRREQFF.

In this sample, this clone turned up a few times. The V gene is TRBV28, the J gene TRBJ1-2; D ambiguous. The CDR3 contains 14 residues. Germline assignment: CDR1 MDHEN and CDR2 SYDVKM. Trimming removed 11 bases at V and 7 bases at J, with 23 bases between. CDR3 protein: CAANPGPQPAGYTF. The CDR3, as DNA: TGTGCCGCCAACCCGGGCCCGCAACCCGCTGGCTACACCTTC.

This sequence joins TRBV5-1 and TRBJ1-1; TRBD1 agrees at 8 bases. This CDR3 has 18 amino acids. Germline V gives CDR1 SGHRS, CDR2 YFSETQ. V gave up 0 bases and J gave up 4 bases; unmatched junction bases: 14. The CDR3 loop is CASSLGWGTGRRGTEAFF. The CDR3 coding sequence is TGCGCCAGCAGCTTGGGGTGGGGGACAGGACGGAGGGGCACTGAAGCTTTCTTT.

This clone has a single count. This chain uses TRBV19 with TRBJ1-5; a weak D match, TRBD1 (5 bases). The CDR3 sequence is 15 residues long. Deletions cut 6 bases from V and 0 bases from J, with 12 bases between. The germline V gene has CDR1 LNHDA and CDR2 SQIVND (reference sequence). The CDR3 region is CASRLRQNSNQPQHF. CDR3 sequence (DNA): TGTGCCAGTAGATTGCGACAGAATAGCAATCAGCCCCAGCATTTT.

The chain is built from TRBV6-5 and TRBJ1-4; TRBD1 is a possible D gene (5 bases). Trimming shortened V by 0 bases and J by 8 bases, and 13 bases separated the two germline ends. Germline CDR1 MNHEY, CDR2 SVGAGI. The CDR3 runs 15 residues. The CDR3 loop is CASSYSSGTGEKLFF. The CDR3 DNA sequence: TGTGCCAGCAGTTACTCCTCAGGAACAGGCGAAAAACTGTTTTTT.

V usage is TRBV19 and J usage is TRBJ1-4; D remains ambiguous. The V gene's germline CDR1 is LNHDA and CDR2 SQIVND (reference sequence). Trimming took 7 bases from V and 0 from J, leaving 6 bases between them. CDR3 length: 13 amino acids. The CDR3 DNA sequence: TGTGCCAGTAACGCTGCAACTAATGAAAAACTGTTTTTT. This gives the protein CASNAATNEKLFF. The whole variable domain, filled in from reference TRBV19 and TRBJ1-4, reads DGGITQSPKYLFRKEGQNVTLSCEQNLNHDAMYWYRQDPGQGLRLIYYSQIVNDFQKGDIAEGYSVSREKKESFPLTVTSAQKNPTAFYLCASNAATNEKLFFGSGTQLSVL.

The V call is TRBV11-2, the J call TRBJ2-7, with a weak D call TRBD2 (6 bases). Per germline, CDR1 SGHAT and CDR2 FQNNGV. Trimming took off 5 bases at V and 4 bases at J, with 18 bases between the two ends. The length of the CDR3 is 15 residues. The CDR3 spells CASSHPGRLRYEQYF. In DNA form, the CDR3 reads TGTGCCAGCAGCCATCCCGGGAGACTCCGGTACGAGCAGTACTTC.

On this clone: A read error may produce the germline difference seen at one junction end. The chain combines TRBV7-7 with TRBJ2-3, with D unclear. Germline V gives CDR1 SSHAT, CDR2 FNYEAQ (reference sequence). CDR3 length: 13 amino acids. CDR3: CASSFTFRDTQYF. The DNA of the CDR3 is TGTGCTAGCAGCTTTACTTTTAGAGATACGCAGTATTTT. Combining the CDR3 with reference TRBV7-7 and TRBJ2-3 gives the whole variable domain GAGVSQSPRYKVTKRGQDVTLRCDPISSHATLYWYQQALGQGPEFLTYFNYEAQPDKSGLPSDRFSAERPEGSISTLTIQRTEQRDSAMYRCASSFTFRDTQYFGPGTRLTVL.

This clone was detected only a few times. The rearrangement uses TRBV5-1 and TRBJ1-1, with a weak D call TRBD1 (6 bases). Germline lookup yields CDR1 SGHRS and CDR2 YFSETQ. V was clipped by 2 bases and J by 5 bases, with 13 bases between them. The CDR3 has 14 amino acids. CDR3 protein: CASSFGGRDTEAFF. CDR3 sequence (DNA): TGCGCCAGCAGCTTCGGGGGGCGAGATACTGAAGCTTTCTTT. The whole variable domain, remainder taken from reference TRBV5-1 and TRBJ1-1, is KAGVTQTPRYLIKTRGQQVTLSCSPISGHRSVSWYQQTPGQGLQFLFEYFSETQRNKGNFPGRFSGRQFSNSRSEMNVSTLELGDSALYLCASSFGGRDTEAFFGQGTRLTVV.

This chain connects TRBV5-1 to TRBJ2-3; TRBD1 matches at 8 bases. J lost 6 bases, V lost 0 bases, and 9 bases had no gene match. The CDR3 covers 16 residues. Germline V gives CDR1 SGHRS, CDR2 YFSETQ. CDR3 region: CASSLGAGGVPDTQYF. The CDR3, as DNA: TGCGCCAGCAGCTTGGGAGCAGGGGGCGTCCCCGATACGCAGTATTTT.

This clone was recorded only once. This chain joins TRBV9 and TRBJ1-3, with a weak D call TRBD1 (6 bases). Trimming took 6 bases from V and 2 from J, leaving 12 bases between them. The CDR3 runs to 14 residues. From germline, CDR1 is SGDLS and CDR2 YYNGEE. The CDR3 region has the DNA TGTGCCAGCACCGAGGGGGAGGCTGGAAACACCATATATTTT. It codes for CASTEGEAGNTIYF.

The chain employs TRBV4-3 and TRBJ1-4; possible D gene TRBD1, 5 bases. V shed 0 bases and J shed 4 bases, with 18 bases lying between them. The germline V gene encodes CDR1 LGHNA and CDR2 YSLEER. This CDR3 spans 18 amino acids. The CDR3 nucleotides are TGCGCCAGCAGCCAAGAGCCTTCGGGTGGGGGGTATAATGAAAAACTGTTTTTT. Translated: CASSQEPSGGGYNEKLFF.

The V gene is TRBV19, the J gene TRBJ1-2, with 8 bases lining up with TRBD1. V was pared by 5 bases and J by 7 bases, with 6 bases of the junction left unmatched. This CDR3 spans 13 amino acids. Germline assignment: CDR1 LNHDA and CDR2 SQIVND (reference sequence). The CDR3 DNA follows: TGTGCCAGTAGTCCCCTTGGACAGGGTGGCTACACCTTC. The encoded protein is CASSPLGQGGYTF.

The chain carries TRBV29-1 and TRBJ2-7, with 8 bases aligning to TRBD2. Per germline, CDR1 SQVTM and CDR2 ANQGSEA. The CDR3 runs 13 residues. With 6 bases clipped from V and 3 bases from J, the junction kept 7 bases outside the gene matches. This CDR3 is CSVSIREGYEQYF. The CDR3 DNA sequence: TGCAGCGTCTCAATCCGGGAGGGCTACGAGCAGTACTTC.

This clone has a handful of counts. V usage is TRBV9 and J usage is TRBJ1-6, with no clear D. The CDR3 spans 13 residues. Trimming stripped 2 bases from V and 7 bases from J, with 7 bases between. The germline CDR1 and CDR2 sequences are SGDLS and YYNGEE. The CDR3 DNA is TGTGCCAGCAGCGTTTGGGAGAATTCACCCCTCCACTTT. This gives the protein CASSVWENSPLHF.

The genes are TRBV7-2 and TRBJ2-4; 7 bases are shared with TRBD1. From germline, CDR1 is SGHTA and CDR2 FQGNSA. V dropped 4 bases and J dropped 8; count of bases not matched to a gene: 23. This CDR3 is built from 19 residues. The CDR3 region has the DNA TGTGCCAGCAGCTCCCACCCACGGGACAGTGTCCTTAAGAGGGACATTCAGTACTTC. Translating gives CASSSHPRDSVLKRDIQYF.

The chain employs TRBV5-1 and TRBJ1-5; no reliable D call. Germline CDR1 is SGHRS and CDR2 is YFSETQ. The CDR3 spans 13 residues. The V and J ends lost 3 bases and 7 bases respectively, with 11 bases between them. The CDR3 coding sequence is TGCGCCAGCAGCTATTCCATTAACCAGCCCCAGCATTTT. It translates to CASSYSINQPQHF.

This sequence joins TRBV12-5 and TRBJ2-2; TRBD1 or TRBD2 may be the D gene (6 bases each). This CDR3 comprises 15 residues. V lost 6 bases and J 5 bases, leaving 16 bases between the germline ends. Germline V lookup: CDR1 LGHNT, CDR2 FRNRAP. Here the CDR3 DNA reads TGTGCTAGTGGCCCTGGAGGGGGTTATACCGGGGAGCTGTTTTTT. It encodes CASGPGGGYTGELFF.

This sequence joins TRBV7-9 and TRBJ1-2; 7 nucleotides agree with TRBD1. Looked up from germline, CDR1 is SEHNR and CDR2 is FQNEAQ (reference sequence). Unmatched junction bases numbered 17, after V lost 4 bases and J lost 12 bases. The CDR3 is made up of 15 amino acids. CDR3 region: CASSSLGRQGDLNTF. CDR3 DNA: TGTGCCAGCAGCTCGTTAGGACGACAGGGTGACTTGAACACCTTC.